Below are 12 T cell receptor beta chains sequenced from a single sample in a study of regulatory T cells in long-lasting Graves disease. Relying on iRepertoire HTBI primers and Arm-PCR of CDR3 regions, the team built TCR beta libraries. TCRdb passed the multiplex PCR reads through MiXCR, listing each CDR3 protein once. The repertoire includes under 800,000 distinct CDR3 sequences, 15% to 20% of them detected once, and about 20% sits in the top ten. Time point indicated: newly diagnosed GD, antithyroid drugs for less than 3 months. Making the TCR library involved RNA that had been extracted from PBMCs. These data were likewise used in another study, on T cells in Graves' hyperthyroidism and ophthalmopathy.

Sequenced material: peripheral blood mononuclear cells (PBMCs), taken at new diagnosis, from a patient treated with antithyroid drugs. Receptors originate from a woman aged 25 to 39 with Graves disease.

This clonotype was detected ten times or more. The genes are TRBV15 and TRBJ2-1; 10 positions match TRBD2. The CDR3 loop spans 13 amino acids. Germline loops: CDR1 LNHNV, CDR2 YYDKDF (reference sequence). V lost 3 bases to trimming and J lost 10 bases; unmatched junction nucleotides: 3. The CDR3 coding sequence is TGTGCCACCAGCAGCAAACTAGCGGGAGAGCAGTTCTTC. Translating it yields CATSSKLAGEQFF.

This clonotype has more than one count but fewer than ten. The CDR3 sequence is CASSLYLDRPYGYTF. The CDR3 DNA reads TGTGCCAGCAGCTTATACTTGGACAGACCCTATGGCTACACCTTC. The chain carries TRBV7-8 and TRBJ1-2, with TRBD1 as a possible D gene (6 bases). CDR1 is SGHVS, CDR2 FQNEAQ, per germline. V dropped 2 bases and J dropped 4 bases, with 14 bases sitting between them. This CDR3 comprises 15 residues.

Ten or more counts support this clonotype. The chain employs TRBV28 and TRBJ1-6; no firm D call. The CDR3 spans 12 residues. Looked up from germline, CDR1 is MDHEN and CDR2 is SYDVKM. V was shortened by 3 bases and J by 9 bases, with 6 bases between the two germline ends. DNA of the CDR3: TGTGCCAGCAGTTTCTCCGGTTCACCCCTCCACTTT. Its protein product is CASSFSGSPLHF.

This sequence joins TRBV6-1 and TRBJ1-6; D not certain. Trimming removed 5 bases from V and 6 bases from J, with 11 bases in between. The CDR3 loop spans 14 amino acids. Germline loops: CDR1 MNHNS, CDR2 SASEGT. The CDR3 sequence: CASSRAAANSPLHF. CDR3 DNA sequence: TGTGCCAGCAGTAGGGCAGCCGCTAATTCACCCCTCCACTTT.

This clonotype was seen just once. The chain couples TRBV2 to TRBJ2-5; no firm D call. V was pared by 3 bases and J by 5 bases, with 10 bases between. The germline V gene encodes CDR1 SNHLY and CDR2 FYNNEI. This CDR3 contains 13 residues. CDR3 DNA: TGTGCCAGCAGTGACCAGGTTTTGGAGACCCAGTACTTC. Translation gives CASSDQVLETQYF. The whole variable domain, remainder taken from reference TRBV2 and TRBJ2-5, is EPEVTQTPSHQVTQMGQEVILRCVPISNHLYFYWYRQILGQKVEFLVSFYNNEISEKSEIFDDQFSVERPDGSNFTLKIRSTKLEDSAMYFCASSDQVLETQYFGPGTRLLVL.

In this sample, this clonotype turned up a few times. The chain has TRBV12-5 and TRBJ2-2; TRBD2 is a possible D gene (7 bases). V lost 0 bases and J 3 bases, leaving 20 bases between the germline ends. This CDR3 has 19 residues. Per the germline V gene, CDR1 is LGHNT and CDR2 is FRNRAP. In nucleotides, the CDR3 is TGTGCTAGTGGTTTGGTTTGGGGAGGGGGGGACGCGGACACCGGGGAGCTGTTTTTT. As protein: CASGLVWGGGDADTGELFF. The full variable domain, with the rest looked up from reference TRBV12-5 and TRBJ2-2, is DARVTQTPRHKVTEMGQEVTMRCQPILGHNTVFWYRQTMMQGLELLAYFRNRAPLDDSGMPKDRFSAEMPDATLATLKIQPSEPRDSAVYFCASGLVWGGGDADTGELFFGEGSRLTVL.

Concerning this clonotype: At one boundary the junction diverges from the germline segment, which might be a read error. The chain has TRBV19 and TRBJ1-2; a weak D match, TRBD1 (6 bases). Germline CDR1 is LNHDA and CDR2 is SQIVND (reference sequence). This CDR3 region has 16 residues. CDR3 sequence reads: CASNPDSLRSYYGYNF. The CDR3 DNA reads TGTGCCAGTAACCCGGACAGCTTACGATCTTACTATGGCTACAACTTC.

The chain recombines TRBV5-4 with TRBJ2-1, with a possible D match to TRBD2 (6 bases). Trimming took 1 base from V and 5 from J, leaving 10 bases between them. The CDR3 loop spans 14 amino acids. Germline assignment: CDR1 SGHNT and CDR2 YYREEE (reference sequence). This CDR3 reads CASSLSSVDNEQFF. CDR3 bases: TGTGCCAGCAGCTTGTCTAGCGTTGACAATGAGCAGTTCTTC.

There are many counts of this clonotype. V and J are TRBV6-2 or TRBV6-3 and TRBJ2-3; D is tentatively TRBD1 or TRBD2 (6 bases each). Trimming pared 3 bases from V and 4 bases from J, leaving 14 bases between. The CDR3 contains 15 residues. Germline V lookup: CDR1 MNHEY, CDR2 SVGEGT. In DNA, the CDR3 is TGTGCCAGCAGTTATGGAGTGGGGGGCGCAGATACGCAGTATTTT. As protein: CASSYGVGGADTQYF.

In this sample, this clonotype turned up many times. The J gene is TRBJ2-5, the V gene TRBV11-1, with D tentatively TRBD2 (6 bases). The germline V and J ends were trimmed by 7 bases and 7 bases, with 16 bases remaining between them. CDR1 is SGHAT, CDR2 FQDESV, per germline (reference sequence). There are 13 residues in the CDR3. The CDR3 DNA reads as TGTGCCAGCACCCACGACCCCGGGGGGACCCAGTACTTC. Its translation is CASTHDPGGTQYF.

J is TRBJ2-1 and V is TRBV6-5; the D is unclear. V lost 2 bases to trimming and J lost 10 bases, with 18 bases between them. From germline, CDR1 is MNHEY and CDR2 SVGAGI. The CDR3 contains 15 residues. The CDR3 bases are TGTGCCAGCAGTTACGGGCCGGCCCGATCCGGGGAGCAGTTCTTC. This sequence encodes CASSYGPARSGEQFF.

There are many counts of this clonotype. V gene TRBV7-2 combines with J gene TRBJ2-2; D is tentatively TRBD1 or TRBD2 (5 bases each). Per the germline V gene, CDR1 is SGHTA and CDR2 is FQGNSA. The V gene lost 5 bases and the J gene lost 4 bases, with 14 bases spanning the gap. The CDR3 consists of 15 residues. CDR3 region: CASSTNLGTTGELFF. CDR3 coding DNA: TGTGCCAGCAGCACCAATCTAGGGACCACCGGGGAGCTGTTTTTT.